One sample yielded the 13 T cell receptor beta chains listed below, sequenced in a study of T cell repertoires in cytomegalovirus infection. Antigens of these TCRs are unknown. Each CDR3 protein gets one entry after TCRdb re-called the reads with MiXCR. The table shows about 85,000 distinct CDR3 sequences, with roughly half occurring only once. Sequenced material: CD8+ T cells from cultured PBMCs, taken from culture after CMV antigen stimulation. Receptors were obtained from a human donor in good health (CMV status not recorded). Some clones in this sample may be carry-over from other donors' samples.

CDR3 nucleotides: TGTGCCAGCAGCTTGATGGAAGGGAACACTGAAGCTTTCTTT. Residues: CASSLMEGNTEAFF. This chain joins TRBV11-1 and TRBJ1-1; D uncertain. The CDR3 runs 14 residues. Germline lookup yields CDR1 SGHAT and CDR2 FQDESV (reference sequence). Trimming stripped 3 bases from V and 1 base from J, with 9 bases between.

This chain joins TRBV25-1 and TRBJ1-1, with 8 nucleotides matching TRBD1. In germline, CDR1 is MGHDK, CDR2 SYGVNS. After removal of 3 bases from V and 2 bases from J, the junction contained 5 bases not matched to a gene. The CDR3 has 15 amino acids. CDR3 residues: CASSDPDRANTEAFF. The DNA of the CDR3 is TGTGCCAGCAGTGACCCGGACAGGGCTAACACTGAAGCTTTCTTT.

The rearrangement joins TRBV6-5 to TRBJ2-5, with a possible D match to TRBD2 (7 bases). This CDR3 is 16 amino acids long. CDR1 MNHEY and CDR2 SVGAGI come from the germline V gene. Trimming left V 5 bases short and J 5 bases short, with 21 bases between. Here the CDR3 reads CASSELGGAEWETQYF. The CDR3 nucleotides read TGTGCCAGCAGTGAATTGGGGGGGGCCGAGTGGGAGACCCAGTACTTC.

This clonotype has only one observation. The chain combines TRBV6-5 with TRBJ2-2, with D unclear. Per the germline V gene, CDR1 is MNHEY and CDR2 is SVGAGI. The ends were cut back, 6 bases at V and 5 bases at J, with 16 bases in the middle. The CDR3 sequence is 15 residues long. CDR3 loop: CASRLDGGRTGELFF. The DNA for the CDR3 is TGTGCCAGCAGATTAGACGGTGGGCGGACCGGGGAGCTGTTTTTT.

As concerns this clonotype: A much larger clone differs by one base, so this may be a read error. V gene TRBV6-6 combines with J gene TRBJ1-1; maybe TRBD1 (5 bases). The ends were cut back, 4 bases at V and 6 bases at J, with 18 bases in the middle. This CDR3 is 15 amino acids long. Per the germline V gene, CDR1 is MNHNY and CDR2 is SVGAGI (reference sequence). Here the CDR3 DNA reads TGTGCCAGCAGTTTAGAAAGGGGAGCTCTTGCTGAAGCTTTCTTT. As protein: CASSLERGALAEAFF.

The chain employs TRBV7-3 and TRBJ1-5; 7 nucleotides agree with TRBD1. The ends lost 7 bases at V and 3 bases at J; junction bases unmatched: 15. Per germline, CDR1 SGHTA and CDR2 FQGTGA. The CDR3 is 17 amino acids. In DNA, the CDR3 is TGTGCCAGCAACCCGGTTCGTAGGGGGCGTTTCAATCAGCCCCAGCATTTT. Translation: CASNPVRRGRFNQPQHF.

CDR3 sequence: CASSIEAGLPNNEQFF. The CDR3 DNA reads as TGTGCCAGTAGTATAGAAGCGGGACTACCCAACAATGAGCAGTTCTTC. This chain links TRBV19 with TRBJ2-1, with 7 bases matching TRBD2. In germline, CDR1 is LNHDA, CDR2 SQIVND (reference sequence). V shed 0 bases, J shed 5 bases, and the junction held 7 bases outside the gene matches. The CDR3 runs 16 residues.

This sequence joins TRBV10-3 and TRBJ2-7; tentatively, D is TRBD1 (6 bases). CDR1 and CDR2 from the germline V gene are ENHRY and SYGVKD. Deletions cut 8 bases from V and 2 bases from J, with 10 bases between. This CDR3 is 12 amino acids long. The CDR3 protein is CAIRDNAYEQYF. CDR3 nucleotides: TGTGCCATCCGGGACAATGCCTACGAGCAGTACTTC.

This clonotype was found a few times. The chain links TRBV7-9 to TRBJ1-2; 8 bases are shared with TRBD1. J was trimmed by 5 bases and V by 7 bases; bases with no gene match: 12. Germline V gene lookup returns CDR1 SEHNR and CDR2 FQNEAQ (reference sequence). This CDR3 has 15 amino acids. This CDR3 is CASKGTGGMGYGYTF. The CDR3 DNA sequence: TGTGCCAGCAAAGGAACAGGGGGAATGGGGTATGGCTACACCTTC.

This rearrangement joins TRBV7-9 to TRBJ1-4; D gene unclear. In germline, CDR1 is SEHNR, CDR2 FQNEAQ (reference sequence). The CDR3 sequence is 13 residues long. V was trimmed by 2 bases and J by 6 bases, leaving 7 bases between them. This CDR3 reads CASSLPVHEKLFF. The CDR3 DNA reads TGTGCCAGCAGCTTACCGGTCCATGAAAAACTGTTTTTT.

The rearrangement joins TRBV7-8 to TRBJ2-1, with 11 nucleotides matching TRBD2. The germline V gene encodes CDR1 SGHVS and CDR2 FQNEAQ. The CDR3 extends over 16 amino acids. V lost 4 bases to trimming and J lost 8 bases; unmatched junction nucleotides: 10. The CDR3 sequence: CASSYGLAGRTDEQFF. DNA of the CDR3: TGTGCCAGCAGCTACGGACTAGCGGGTCGAACCGATGAGCAGTTCTTC.

This clonotype was observed a handful of times. V usage is TRBV11-2 and J usage is TRBJ2-7; 8 bases are a match to TRBD2. V lost 4 bases to trimming and J lost 3 bases; unmatched junction nucleotides: 8. Looked up from germline, CDR1 is SGHAT and CDR2 is FQNNGV. The CDR3 runs 15 residues. The CDR3 DNA reads as TGTGCCAGCAGCTGGGACGTAGCGGGGAACTACGAGCAGTACTTC. Amino acid sequence: CASSWDVAGNYEQYF.

This chain links TRBV6-6 with TRBJ2-1; 7 bases fit TRBD1. The germline V gene has CDR1 MNHNY and CDR2 SVGAGI (reference sequence). V gave up 5 bases and J gave up 0 bases; unmatched junction bases: 4. The CDR3 has 15 amino acids. The CDR3 sequence: CASSHRDSSYNEQFF. In DNA form, the CDR3 reads TGTGCCAGCAGTCACCGGGACAGCTCCTACAATGAGCAGTTCTTC.